The 21 T cell receptor beta chains below were found in one sample sequenced in a study of blood T cell repertoires in COVID-19. Data came from immunoSEQ multiplex PCR; TCRdb stores just in-frame clones and leaves some out. The table has hundreds of thousands of clones, 85% to 90% seen once; the top ten hold 10%. Source material: PBMCs or T cells enriched from blood (not recorded which). Receptor source: a woman in her forties or fifties who had recovered from COVID-19.

The rearrangement links TRBV10-3 to TRBJ2-1, with 8 bases matching TRBD2. Germline CDR1 is ENHRY and CDR2 is SYGVKD. J was trimmed by 12 bases and V by 0 bases; bases with no gene match: 1. This CDR3 contains 12 residues. CDR3 region: CAISESSGGQFF. The DNA for the CDR3 is TGTGCCATCAGTGAGTCGAGCGGGGGGCAGTTCTTC.

V and J are TRBV10-3 and TRBJ2-5, with D maybe TRBD1 (6 bases). The CDR3 covers 11 residues. Germline lookup yields CDR1 ENHRY and CDR2 SYGVKD. Between the trimmed V and J ends, which lost 11 bases and 3 bases, there was a span of 10 bases. The CDR3 nucleotides read TGTGCCGCAAGGACAGAAGAGACCCAGTACTTC. Protein sequence: CAARTEETQYF.

The chain is built from TRBV6-2 or TRBV6-3 and TRBJ1-4; D ambiguous. CDR1 and CDR2 from the germline V gene are MNHEY and SVGEGT. This CDR3 region has 15 residues. Trimming left V 5 bases short and J 7 bases short, with 17 bases between. The CDR3 nucleotides are TGTGCCAGCAGTAACCCCTCGGGGATGAGTGAAAAACTGTTTTTT. The encoded protein is CASSNPSGMSEKLFF.

The chain couples TRBV2 to TRBJ1-1; D remains unclear. The CDR3 has 14 residues. Trimming removed 6 bases from V and 1 base from J, with 12 bases in between. CDR1 is SNHLY and CDR2 is FYNNEI in the germline V gene. CDR3: CASSRAWQNTEAFF. In nucleotides, the CDR3 is TGTGCCAGCAGCCGTGCATGGCAGAACACTGAAGCTTTCTTT.

V gene TRBV9 combines with J gene TRBJ1-6, with D maybe TRBD1 (5 bases). Trimming cost V 4 bases and J 14 bases, with 19 bases left between them. Germline V gene data show CDR1 as SGDLS and CDR2 as YYNGEE. The CDR3 is 14 amino acids. The CDR3 nucleotides read TGTGCCAGCAGCCGCGACACAGGACCCTCGGCCCTCCACTTT. Translating it yields CASSRDTGPSALHF.

The chain joins TRBV7-9 to TRBJ2-2, with D perhaps matching TRBD2 (5 bases). This CDR3 region has 16 residues. V was clipped by 5 bases and J by 2 bases, with 15 bases between them. Germline CDR1 is SEHNR and CDR2 is FQNEAQ (reference sequence). Here the CDR3 reads CASSPTSYQNTGELFF. The CDR3 region has the DNA TGTGCCAGCAGCCCAACTAGTTATCAAAACACCGGGGAGCTGTTTTTT.

The V call is TRBV6-1, the J call TRBJ1-2; 8 bases map to TRBD1. This CDR3 is built from 19 residues. Germline values: CDR1 MNHNS, CDR2 SASEGT. J gave up 4 bases and V 2 bases, and 18 bases lay outside the gene matches. The CDR3 nucleotides read TGTGCCAGCAGTGAACTGATACGGCAGGGGGCGATTATGGGCTATGGCTACACCTTC. Its protein is CASSELIRQGAIMGYGYTF.

The V gene is TRBV27, the J gene TRBJ1-4; D unclear. In germline, CDR1 is MNHEY, CDR2 SMNVEV (reference sequence). Trimming removed 9 bases from V and 12 bases from J, with 11 bases in between. The CDR3 sequence is 10 residues long. Here the CDR3 reads CASPPGELFF. The CDR3, as DNA: TGTGCCAGTCCCCCCGGGGAACTGTTTTTT.

V usage is TRBV12-5 and J usage is TRBJ1-4; possibly TRBD1 for D (6 bases). Germline CDR1 is LGHNT and CDR2 is FRNRAP. V was clipped by 8 bases and J by 4 bases, with 11 bases between them. The CDR3 sequence is 13 residues long. CDR3 nucleotides: TGTGCTAGTACAGGGACAAATAATGAAAAACTGTTTTTT. Translated, it gives CASTGTNNEKLFF.

The chain joins TRBV18 to TRBJ2-6; 7 bases match TRBD1. The CDR3 is 19 amino acids. Germline V gene sequence: CDR1 KGHSH, CDR2 LQKENI. Trimming removed 8 bases from V and 1 base from J; junction bases left unmatched: 17. CDR3 coding DNA: TGTGCCAGCACCGCTAGGCCTGACAGGGACCTGTCTGGGGCCAACGTCCTGACTTTC. Translating gives CASTARPDRDLSGANVLTF.

The chain uses TRBV6-5 and TRBJ1-6; no definite D call. Per germline, CDR1 MNHEY and CDR2 SVGAGI. The CDR3 length is 14 residues. Trimming cost V 2 bases and J 7 bases, with 9 bases left between them. This CDR3 is CASSYGQKNSPLHF. DNA for the CDR3: TGTGCCAGCAGTTACGGGCAGAAGAATTCACCCCTCCACTTT.

For this clone: This specimen includes other DNA sequences encoding the same CDR3. J is TRBJ2-7 and V is TRBV5-1; 9 positions agree with TRBD1. J was trimmed by 1 base and V by 7 bases; bases with no gene match: 6. CDR1 SGHRS and CDR2 YFSETQ come from the germline V gene. CDR3 size: 14 residues. The CDR3, as DNA: TGCGCCAGCTCACCCGGGACAGGGTCCTACGAGCAGTACTTC. This encodes CASSPGTGSYEQYF.

DNA of the CDR3: TGCGCCAGCAGCTTGGAGGTGTTGGGGGACAGGGGGCGTTCACCCCTCCACTTT. It specifies CASSLEVLGDRGRSPLHF. The chain uses TRBV5-1 and TRBJ1-6; TRBD1 agrees at 12 bases. The CDR3 is 18 residues long. The germline CDR1 and CDR2 sequences are SGHRS and YFSETQ. J gave up 9 bases and V 0 bases, and 10 bases lay outside the gene matches.

V gene TRBV5-1 combines with J gene TRBJ1-1; D is undetermined. V gave up 1 base and J gave up 7 bases, with 17 bases separating them. Per germline, CDR1 SGHRS and CDR2 YFSETQ. The CDR3 is 15 amino acids. In nucleotides, the CDR3 is TGCGCCAGCAGCTTGTATCCACCTCGGGTGGGTGAAGCTTTCTTT. As protein: CASSLYPPRVGEAFF.

This clone was detected only once. The gene calls are TRBV15 and TRBJ2-4; 9 nucleotides line up with TRBD2. Germline CDR1 and CDR2: LNHNV and YYDKDF (reference sequence). Unmatched junction bases numbered 10, after V lost 7 bases and J lost 9 bases. CDR3 length: 14 amino acids. The CDR3 reads CATNSGGVRGIQYF. CDR3 sequence (DNA): TGTGCCACCAATAGCGGGGGCGTTAGGGGCATTCAGTACTTC. Based on the CDR3 plus reference TRBV15 and TRBJ2-4, the full variable domain is DAMVIQNPRYQVTQFGKPVTLSCSQTLNHNVMYWYQQKSSQAPKLLFHYYDKDFNNEADTPDNFQSRRPNTSFCFLDIRSPGLGDTAMYLCATNSGGVRGIQYFGAGTRLSVL.

The chain combines TRBV21-1 with TRBJ2-7; TRBD2 reflects the table's D call only, with no check against the DNA. TRBV21-1 is a pseudogene locus. The CDR3 has 13 residues. The chain's CDR3 is CASSPTGSYEQYF. Here the CDR3 DNA reads TGTGCCAGCAGTCCGACTGGATCCTACGAGCAGTACTTC.

The V call is TRBV7-2, the J call TRBJ2-2; D is unresolved. This CDR3 has 14 amino acids. Trimming removed 5 bases from V and 2 bases from J, with 9 bases in between. Germline values: CDR1 SGHTA, CDR2 FQGNSA. DNA of the CDR3: TGTGCCAGCAGCCTCCGTCGTAACACCGGGGAGCTGTTTTTT. The encoded protein is CASSLRRNTGELFF.

The CDR3 DNA reads as TGTGCCAGCAGCTTGGGGGACAGGTTTTATTCCGAAGCTTTCTTT. It translates to CASSLGDRFYSEAFF. The chain is built from TRBV5-6 and TRBJ1-1; TRBD1 aligns across 8 bases. The CDR3 is 15 amino acids. Trimming at V came to 0 bases and at J to 8 bases, leaving 9 bases not matched to a gene. Germline loops: CDR1 SGHDT, CDR2 YYEEEE.

The table lists this clone with a few counts. The chain uses TRBV6-1 and TRBJ1-2; D call uncertain. This CDR3 has 15 amino acids. Germline values: CDR1 MNHNS, CDR2 SASEGT. V shed 1 base and J shed 1 base, with 10 bases lying between them. The CDR3 loop is CASSEDEGLNYGYTF. In DNA form, the CDR3 reads TGTGCCAGCAGTGAAGATGAGGGCCTTAACTATGGCTACACCTTC.

This clone has only a few counts. V gene TRBV29-1 combines with J gene TRBJ1-2; 12 nucleotides line up with TRBD1. CDR3 length: 13 residues. V lost 7 bases and J lost 8; bases outside the gene matches: 8. Germline CDR1 is SQVTM and CDR2 is ANQGSEA. CDR3 bases: TGCAGCGCCGGGGACAGGGGGCTACGAGGCTACACCTTC. This codes for CSAGDRGLRGYTF.

The CDR3 DNA follows: TGTGCCAGCAGCCGAACGGCGGAGCAGCCCCAGCATTTT. Translating gives CASSRTAEQPQHF. This chain uses TRBV2 with TRBJ1-5; D gene unclear. The CDR3 runs 13 residues. V lost 6 bases, J lost 7 bases, and 13 bases lay in between. The germline V gene has CDR1 SNHLY and CDR2 FYNNEI.